One sample yielded the 18 T cell receptor beta chains listed below, sequenced in a study of blood T cell repertoires in COVID-19. Some clones are missing from TCRdb's copy, which holds only in-frame ones; the method was immunoSEQ multiplex PCR. The table includes some 420,000 clones, 80% to 90% detected once. Sequenced sample: PBMCs or T cells enriched from blood (not recorded which). All receptors derive from a man aged 25-45 years who had recovered from COVID-19.

About this clone: Other nucleotide sequences from this sample produce the same CDR3. CDR3: CASSIVSGNTEAFF. CDR3 DNA: TGTGCCAGTAGTATTGTCAGCGGAAACACTGAAGCTTTCTTT. The gene calls are TRBV19 and TRBJ1-1; D gene unclear. V lost 3 bases, J lost 2 bases, and 10 bases lay in between. The CDR3 has 14 amino acids. Germline V gene lookup returns CDR1 LNHDA and CDR2 SQIVND (reference sequence).

The chain combines TRBV3-1 (or the pseudogene TRBV3-2) with TRBJ2-1; 8 nucleotides match TRBD2. The CDR3 length is 15 residues. The germline CDR1 and CDR2 sequences are LGHDT and YNNKEL (reference sequence). The trim removed 3 bases at V and 4 bases at J, leaving 5 bases unmatched. The CDR3 nucleotides are TGTGCCAGCAGCCAGGGAGCGGGAGAATACAATGAGCAGTTCTTC. The encoded protein is CASSQGAGEYNEQFF.

This sequence joins TRBV10-3 and TRBJ1-4; D unclear. V was clipped by 3 bases and J by 7 bases, with 12 bases between them. This CDR3 has 14 residues. Germline-derived CDR1 and CDR2 are ENHRY and SYGVKD. CDR3 sequence reads: CAISDGQAFEKLFF. CDR3 nucleotides: TGTGCCATCAGTGATGGTCAGGCTTTTGAAAAACTGTTTTTT.

This clone appeared a few times. The chain uses TRBV6-6 and TRBJ2-7; weak D call: TRBD2 (6 bases). Per germline, CDR1 MNHNY and CDR2 SVGAGI (reference sequence). The V end lost 2 bases, the J end lost 1 base, and 12 bases lay between the germline ends. This CDR3 is built from 15 residues. CDR3 DNA sequence: TGTGCCAGCAGTTACCTAGCCGGGACTTCCTACGAGCAGTACTTC. It encodes CASSYLAGTSYEQYF.

This clone appeared a single time. The chain is built from TRBV9 and TRBJ2-1; D is possibly TRBD2 (5 bases). The CDR3 length is 13 residues. V lost 0 bases, J lost 9 bases, and 10 bases lay in between. Germline V gene data show CDR1 as SGDLS and CDR2 as YYNGEE. This chain's CDR3 is CASSVDRLPEQFF. In nucleotides, the CDR3 is TGTGCCAGCAGCGTAGATCGACTACCTGAGCAGTTCTTC.

This chain uses TRBV3-1 (or the pseudogene TRBV3-2) with TRBJ1-1; a possible D gene is TRBD1 (5 bases). Germline V lookup: CDR1 LGHDT, CDR2 YNNKEL (reference sequence). The CDR3 sequence is 14 residues long. Trimming took 0 bases from V and 6 from J, leaving 11 bases between them. The CDR3 sequence is CASSQDLWGAEAFF. The CDR3 nucleotides are TGTGCCAGCAGCCAAGATCTTTGGGGGGCTGAAGCTTTCTTT.

This clone was counted once. The rearrangement links TRBV11-3 to TRBJ2-3; D gene ambiguous. V lost 4 bases and J lost 4, with 9 bases in between. CDR1 is SGHNT and CDR2 is YENEEA in the germline V gene. The CDR3 is 13 amino acids. CDR3 coding DNA: TGTGCCAGCAGCTACCACTACGCAGATACGCAGTATTTT. Translating it yields CASSYHYADTQYF.

The genes are TRBV14 and TRBJ2-1, with TRBD2 identical over 13 bases. V lost 3 bases to trimming and J lost 7 bases; unmatched junction nucleotides: 9. The length of the CDR3 is 17 residues. Germline CDR1 and CDR2: SGHDN and FVKESK. This chain's CDR3 is CASSQTTGTSGKNEQFF. CDR3 bases: TGTGCCAGCAGCCAGACGACCGGGACTAGCGGGAAAAATGAGCAGTTCTTC. The full variable domain, completed using reference TRBV14 and TRBJ2-1, is EAGVTQFPSHSVIEKGQTVTLRCDPISGHDNLYWYRRVMGKEIKFLLHFVKESKQDESGMPNNRFLAERTGGTYSTLKVQPAELEDSGVYFCASSQTTGTSGKNEQFFGPGTRLTVL.

This chain connects TRBV10-1 to TRBJ2-7, with 13 nucleotides matching TRBD2. Germline V gives CDR1 WNHNN, CDR2 SYGVQD (reference sequence). The CDR3 sequence is 14 residues long. J gave up 7 bases and V 6 bases, and 6 bases lay outside the gene matches. The CDR3 region has the DNA TGCGCCAGCAGGGCCGGGACTAGCGGGAATGAGCAGTACTTC. This sequence encodes CASRAGTSGNEQYF.

This chain connects TRBV6-5 to TRBJ2-7; 9 bases are shared with TRBD1. Germline V CDR1 and CDR2: MNHEY, SVGAGI. The CDR3 covers 16 residues. Trimming cost V 2 bases and J 4 bases; bases outside gene matches: 9. The CDR3 reads CASSYGFSGTGYEQYF. The CDR3 nucleotides are TGTGCCAGCAGTTACGGCTTCTCCGGGACAGGGTACGAGCAGTACTTC.

The rearrangement links TRBV25-1 to TRBJ1-2; no definite D call. Germline loops: CDR1 MGHDK, CDR2 SYGVNS. This CDR3 has 13 amino acids. V dropped 4 bases and J dropped 1 base, with 7 bases sitting between them. The CDR3 bases are TGTGCCAGCAGTGTCGGGAATAACTATGGCTACACCTTC. It yields the protein CASSVGNNYGYTF.

This chain uses TRBV5-1 with TRBJ1-1, with D possibly TRBD1 on 5 matching bases. CDR3 size: 14 residues. CDR1 SGHRS and CDR2 YFSETQ come from the germline V gene. Trimming pared 5 bases from V and 0 bases from J, leaving 11 bases between. CDR3 sequence reads: CASSLWGMNTEAFF. As DNA, the CDR3 is TGCGCCAGCAGTCTTTGGGGCATGAACACTGAAGCTTTCTTT.

The chain couples TRBV4-1 to TRBJ1-4; 10 bases match TRBD1. CDR3 size: 17 residues. Germline V gene lookup returns CDR1 MGHRA and CDR2 YSYEKL. J lost 7 bases, V lost 4 bases, and 12 bases had no gene match. The CDR3 bases are TGCGCCAGCAGCCGCCCCTTCCGACAGGGGGCGGGTGAAAAACTGTTTTTT. Translating gives CASSRPFRQGAGEKLFF.

The rearrangement uses TRBV19 and TRBJ1-2, with D tentatively TRBD1 (5 bases). There are 17 residues in the CDR3. Per germline, CDR1 LNHDA and CDR2 SQIVND (reference sequence). V was pared by 4 bases and J by 2 bases, with 20 bases between. The CDR3 DNA follows: TGTGCCAGTAGTAGCGGCGGCCGACAGAGACTGAACTATGGCTACACCTTC. Its translation: CASSSGGRQRLNYGYTF.

The rearrangement joins TRBV11-2 to TRBJ1-6; D is possibly TRBD1 (5 bases). The length of the CDR3 is 16 residues. Germline lookup yields CDR1 SGHAT and CDR2 FQNNGV. Trimming left V 3 bases short and J 6 bases short, with 15 bases between. CDR3 amino acids: CASSFVGADLNSPLHF. For the CDR3, the DNA is TGTGCCAGCAGCTTCGTTGGGGCCGACCTTAATTCACCCCTCCACTTT.

The rearrangement uses TRBV5-1 and TRBJ2-1; a weak D match, TRBD1 (6 bases). Germline V gives CDR1 SGHRS, CDR2 YFSETQ. The CDR3 contains 18 residues. Trimming took 0 bases from V and 5 from J, leaving 21 bases between them. The CDR3 is CASSLGPQGHQNNNEQFF. CDR3 in DNA: TGCGCCAGCAGCTTGGGCCCACAGGGTCACCAGAATAACAATGAGCAGTTCTTC.

J is TRBJ2-1 and V is TRBV5-4; 8 positions agree with TRBD1. CDR3 length equals 15 residues. V was clipped by 2 bases and J by 9 bases; unmatched bases: 10. In germline, CDR1 is SGHNT, CDR2 YYREEE (reference sequence). In DNA form, the CDR3 reads TGTGCCAGCAGCTTACATCAGGGGGCCTCTGGTGAGCAGTTCTTC. Protein: CASSLHQGASGEQFF.

For this clone: Sequence at one end of the junction differs from germline and may be a read error. The CDR3 spells CASSYSGREVSF. In nucleotides, the CDR3 is TGTGCCAGCAGTTACTCGGGGCGGGAGGTCTCCTTC. The V call is TRBV6-6, the J call TRBJ2-7, with TRBD2 matching 8 bases. Germline-derived CDR1 and CDR2 are MNHNY and SVGAGI (reference sequence). The CDR3 spans 12 residues.